This T cell receptor (beta chain) appears in the sequencing data of a study of T cells expressing NK-cell markers. With the 5' RACE reads reprocessed, TCRdb shows one record per CDR3 protein and no DNA. Recorded for this sample: around 260,000 distinct CDR3 sequences. The CDR3 has 15 residues. The germline V gene has CDR1 SGHTA and CDR2 FQGNSA. This clonotype was sampled from a woman between 18 and 75 years old in good health. The sequenced sample consisted of blood T cells: a sorted CD56 or NKG2C T cell subset, CD4+ or CD8+ T cells, or bulk PBMC T cells (not recorded which). V and J are TRBV7-2 and TRBJ2-5. The CDR3: CASGLGLRVRETQYF.